This T cell receptor beta chain was recorded in a study of blood T cell repertoires in COVID-19. Study information: Sample material is recorded as cDNA or gDNA derived from T cells, B-cell-depleted T cells, or PBMCs.

Methods used by the authors: Counts of nucleated cells, estimated from reference gene primer amplification, were obtained. The repertoire was sequenced with immunoSEQ multiplex PCR; TCRdb's copy has only in-frame clones and lacks some. That table supplies the V and J calls and clone size; D and trimming were determined from the DNA. This table has fewer than 350,000 clones, 89% appearing once. This TCR derives from a woman aged 40 to 55 who had recovered from COVID-19. The source material was PBMCs or T cells enriched from blood (not recorded which).

The CDR3 is CASSFAGSNTEAFF. DNA of the CDR3: TGCGCCAGCAGCTTCGCGGGGAGCAACACTGAAGCTTTCTTT. The chain joins TRBV4-1 to TRBJ1-1; D gene ambiguous. The CDR3 spans 14 residues. In germline, CDR1 is MGHRA, CDR2 YSYEKL. Trimming removed 5 bases at V and 2 bases at J, with 12 bases between.